This T cell receptor (beta chain) was found in a study of cytotoxic CD8 clonotypes in ibrutinib-treated CLL (dated by TCRdb to the early 2020s). Turning to the overall study: In this cohort, approximately 15 patients were treatment-naive and approximately twelve were relapsed/refractory, while some 18 had unmutated IGHV. Responses were partial in roughly 25 patients and complete in 2; after median 68 months follow-up, about 14 stayed in remission and 12 progressed. The response samples were drawn at a median of approximately 12 months into treatment, with a range of roughly 6 to 40 months. On average, each sample had about 260,000 productive templates and approximately 100,000 productive rearrangements. Of the roughly 90 people in the trial, 26 had longitudinal samples available. Cryopreserved peripheral blood mononuclear cells were obtained prior to treatment, at the time of response, and at either disease progression or sustained remission.

What the authors observed across the whole study: At baseline, clonality was higher than in age-matched healthy donors and showed a strong correlation with circulating CD8+ T-cell counts. At ibrutinib response clonality went up, during sustained remission it held steady, and at progression it dropped back toward baseline. Public clonotypes were found to be uncommon and were observed to contract or remain stable during treatment; the increase in clonality was shown to reflect expansion of private clonotypes at ibrutinib response. Lymph node repertoires were not examined, and the timing of sampling was not matched between patients in sustained remission and those whose disease progressed.

A note on this clone: Its cognate antigen has yet to be identified. Qualities for individual bases were not recorded, and no much larger clone is one base off.

Around 1.8 micrograms of genomic DNA were extracted from cryopreserved PBMCs for TCR beta library preparation. Longitudinal blood samples from CLL patients on ibrutinib monotherapy were analyzed using high-throughput TCR beta sequencing. The patients took part in an open-label, single-center phase 2 trial of ibrutinib monotherapy. From its cysteine to its phenylalanine, the CDR3 spans 16 amino acids. Only the CDR3 region is kept as DNA, spanning 48 bases read in frame from base 1. Germline trimming: 5 bases from V, 4 bases from J; junction bases outside gene matches: 12. Sequences MRHNA (CDR1) and SNTAGT (CDR2) are obtained from the germline V gene. The goal of deep resolution MiSeq sequencing was a depth between 1 in 1 million and 1 in 200,000 T cells, and coverage averaged 10x per clonotype. The immunoSEQ hsTCRB Kit was used to generate TCR beta libraries. As for how the authors treated the data: ImmunoSEQ Data Assistant and ImmunoSEQ Analyzer were used for data analysis, and V, D and J genes were assigned according to IMGT definitions. Clonality, which ranges from 0 to 1, was calculated as one minus the normalized Shannon entropy of productive rearrangement frequencies. Public clonotype analysis was restricted to overrepresented clonotypes comprising at least 0.05% of each patient's repertoire. Repertoires from more than ten age-matched healthy donors in immuneACCESS were used as clonality controls. TCRdb re-hosts the immuneACCESS table, in-frame sequences only. Its copies lack some clones; in the studies checked, an unresolved V gene accounts for under half of them, and the cause for the rest is not known. The V and J calls and the clone size are those of that table, but D and trimming were determined from the DNA. Recorded for this sample are around 310,000 clones; around four fifths of them occurred a single time. Jointly, the top ten make up over 6.5% of the sample.

This chain joins TRBV6-4 to TRBJ2-3, with TRBD2 identical over 7 junction bases. The TCR sequence derives from a human donor with chronic lymphocytic leukemia. The source material was PBMCs, sampled before ibrutinib treatment. The CDR3 sequence is CASSTGPSGGADTQYF. The sequenced DNA: TGTGCCAGCAGTACAGGACCATCTGGGGGGGCAGATACGCAGTATTTT.